What follows are 28 T cell receptor beta chains derived from one specimen sequenced in a study of CD8+CD57+ T cells in acquired aplastic anemia. Patients sequenced had flow cytometry evidence of CD8+CD57+ cell expansion. TCR beta VDJ combinations and CDR3 sequences were profiled from genomic DNA. TCRdb called the reads again in MiXCR, with one record for every CDR3 protein. In the table there are approximately 80,000 distinct CDR3 sequences, about 70% of which are singletons. The sample was sorted CD4+, CD8+, or CD8+CD57+ T cells (not recorded which) from PBMCs. The receptors here all came from a human donor with aplastic anemia.

The chain joins TRBV11-2 to TRBJ2-7, with 15 bases fitting TRBD2. The V and J ends lost 4 bases and 0 bases, in that order; junction bases with no gene match: 1. CDR1 is SGHAT, CDR2 FQNNGV, per germline. The CDR3 is made up of 16 amino acids. The CDR3 DNA is TGTGCCAGCAGCTCGGGACTAGCGGGGGGCTCCTACGAGCAGTACTTC. Its translation is CASSSGLAGGSYEQYF.

The J gene is TRBJ2-5, the V gene TRBV19, with 11 positions matching TRBD1. Germline V gene data show CDR1 as LNHDA and CDR2 as SQIVND (reference sequence). With 10 bases clipped from V and 6 bases from J, the junction kept 10 bases outside the gene matches. The CDR3 is 14 amino acids. CDR3 amino acids: CATPTGTGGQTQYF. CDR3 bases: TGTGCCACTCCCACTGGGACAGGGGGTCAGACCCAGTACTTC. Combining the CDR3 with reference TRBV19 and TRBJ2-5 gives the whole variable domain DGGITQSPKYLFRKEGQNVTLSCEQNLNHDAMYWYRQDPGQGLRLIYYSQIVNDFQKGDIAEGYSVSREKKESFPLTVTSAQKNPTAFYLCATPTGTGGQTQYFGPGTRLLVL.

The V and J genes are TRBV20-1 and TRBJ2-2; D is uncertain. Germline CDR1 reads DFQATT; CDR2 reads SNEGSKA (reference sequence). The CDR3 consists of 13 residues. V was clipped by 1 base and J by 4 bases, with 7 bases between them. The CDR3 here is CSARVSGTGELFF. DNA for the CDR3: TGCAGTGCTAGAGTTTCGGGCACCGGGGAGCTGTTTTTT.

The V gene is TRBV19, the J gene TRBJ2-7; D uncertain. Between the trimmed V and J ends, which lost 5 bases and 4 bases, there was a span of 15 bases. This CDR3 is built from 14 residues. CDR1 and CDR2 from the germline V gene are LNHDA and SQIVND (reference sequence). Here the CDR3 DNA reads TGTGCCAGTAGTCCGGGCCAAGGGATGTACGAGCAGTACTTC. Protein product: CASSPGQGMYEQYF. Combining the CDR3 with reference TRBV19 and TRBJ2-7 gives the whole variable domain DGGITQSPKYLFRKEGQNVTLSCEQNLNHDAMYWYRQDPGQGLRLIYYSQIVNDFQKGDIAEGYSVSREKKESFPLTVTSAQKNPTAFYLCASSPGQGMYEQYFGPGTRLTVT.

This clonotype was recorded a few times. This chain uses TRBV7-9 with TRBJ2-5; D uncertain. This CDR3 has 14 amino acids. The V gene lost 7 bases and the J gene lost 5 bases, with 17 bases spanning the gap. Per the germline V gene, CDR1 is SEHNR and CDR2 is FQNEAQ (reference sequence). CDR3 sequence (DNA): TGTGCCAGCATCCTCGTGGGGTCTGGTGAGACCCAGTACTTC. Encoded protein: CASILVGSGETQYF.

This chain uses TRBV24-1 with TRBJ2-5; no clear D. The CDR3 has 13 amino acids. Trimming cost V 2 bases and J 3 bases, with 6 bases left between them. CDR1 is KGHDR, CDR2 SFDVKD, per germline. CDR3 sequence (DNA): TGTGCCACCAGTGATTATGACAAAGAGACCCAGTACTTC. Translated: CATSDYDKETQYF.

The chain links TRBV20-1 to TRBJ2-7; D is possibly TRBD2 (6 bases). The length of the CDR3 is 14 residues. Germline CDR1 DFQATT, CDR2 SNEGSKA (reference sequence). Trimming removed 0 bases from V and 2 bases from J, with 11 bases in between. CDR3 sequence: CSARDRRGPYEQYF. CDR3 nucleotide sequence: TGCAGTGCTAGAGATAGGCGGGGTCCCTACGAGCAGTACTTC.

There are a few counts of this clonotype. The V and J genes are TRBV29-1 and TRBJ2-7, with 8 bases matching TRBD1. Per the germline V gene, CDR1 is SQVTM and CDR2 is ANQGSEA. With 6 bases clipped from V and 3 bases from J, the junction kept 4 bases outside the gene matches. This CDR3 contains 12 residues. The CDR3 nucleotides are TGCAGCGTCCACAGGGGGAACTACGAGCAGTACTTC. It specifies CSVHRGNYEQYF.

The V call is TRBV7-6, the J call TRBJ1-1; perhaps TRBD1 as D (5 bases). The germline V gene has CDR1 SGHVS and CDR2 FNYEAQ. This CDR3 comprises 13 residues. V lost 5 bases, J lost 1 base, and 8 bases lay in between. CDR3 loop: CASSVDTNTEAFF. CDR3 in DNA: TGTGCCAGCAGCGTGGACACGAACACTGAAGCTTTCTTT.

The rearrangement uses TRBV29-1 and TRBJ1-4; a weak D match, TRBD1 (6 bases). This CDR3 has 15 residues. Trimming cost V 4 bases and J 7 bases, with 19 bases left between them. Germline assignment: CDR1 SQVTM and CDR2 ANQGSEA. The CDR3 spells CSVGGTKGGGEKLFF. The DNA for the CDR3 is TGCAGCGTTGGGGGAACCAAGGGAGGGGGTGAAAAACTGTTTTTT.

The chain recombines TRBV15 with TRBJ1-1, with D uncertain. Germline V gene sequence: CDR1 LNHNV, CDR2 YYDKDF (reference sequence). The V end lost 0 bases, the J end lost 7 bases, and 6 bases lay between the germline ends. CDR3 length equals 12 residues. This chain's CDR3 is CATSRDRHEAFF. The CDR3 DNA is TGTGCCACCAGCAGAGATCGTCATGAAGCTTTCTTT. The full variable domain, in which reference TRBV15 and TRBJ1-1 provide the parts outside the CDR3, is DAMVIQNPRYQVTQFGKPVTLSCSQTLNHNVMYWYQQKSSQAPKLLFHYYDKDFNNEADTPDNFQSRRPNTSFCFLDIRSPGLGDTAMYLCATSRDRHEAFFGQGTRLTVV.

A remark on this clonotype: The junction does not match germline at one end; this may be a read error. The chain is built from TRBV19 and TRBJ2-7, with D tentatively TRBD1 (6 bases). Germline CDR1 is LNHDA and CDR2 is SQIVND (reference sequence). The CDR3 spans 13 residues. Here the CDR3 DNA reads TGTGCCAGTAGTATAGGGACAGCCTACGGGCAGTACTTC. It is translated as CASSIGTAYGQYF.

As DNA, the CDR3 is TGTGCCACCAGTGCGGTGGGTAGCAATCAGCCCCAGCATTTT. Translating gives CATSAVGSNQPQHF. The chain is built from TRBV24-1 and TRBJ1-5; D gene ambiguous. CDR3 size: 14 residues. CDR1 is KGHDR, CDR2 SFDVKD, per germline. The V and J ends lost 5 bases and 0 bases respectively, with 7 bases between them.

V and J are TRBV2 and TRBJ1-2; TRBD1 agrees at 9 bases. J gave up 6 bases and V 8 bases, and 7 bases lay outside the gene matches. CDR3 length: 13 amino acids. Germline V CDR1 and CDR2: SNHLY, FYNNEI. The CDR3 loop reads CASGTGRVDGYTF. CDR3 coding DNA: TGTGCCAGCGGGACAGGGAGGGTGGATGGCTACACCTTC.

Comments on this clonotype: Compared with germline, one end of the junction differs, possibly owing to a read error. CDR3 DNA: TGTGCCAGCAGCATAAGGGGGGATAGCGATCAGCCCCAGCATTTT. It encodes CASSIRGDSDQPQHF. V is TRBV7-9 and J is TRBJ1-5; possible D gene TRBD1, 6 bases. CDR3 length: 15 amino acids. CDR1 and CDR2 from the germline V gene are SEHNR and FQNEAQ (reference sequence).

The J gene is TRBJ2-5, the V gene TRBV5-1; no definite D call. V dropped 1 base and J dropped 1 base, with 8 bases sitting between them. This CDR3 has 14 residues. Looked up from germline, CDR1 is SGHRS and CDR2 is YFSETQ. DNA for the CDR3: TGCGCCAGCAGCTTGCTCGGAACCCAAGAGACCCAGTACTTC. This translates into CASSLLGTQETQYF.

This clonotype was seen only once. V is TRBV19 and J is TRBJ2-5; D is possibly TRBD1 or TRBD2 (5 bases each). V was pared by 5 bases and J by 2 bases, with 15 bases between. Germline CDR1 LNHDA, CDR2 SQIVND (reference sequence). The CDR3 consists of 15 residues. In nucleotides, the CDR3 is TGTGCCAGTAGTCCTCCAGGGAGTTGGCAAGAGACCCAGTACTTC. Translated, it gives CASSPPGSWQETQYF.

The chain links TRBV10-3 to TRBJ2-7; D is possibly TRBD1 (5 bases). CDR1 and CDR2 (germline): ENHRY, SYGVKD. The CDR3 runs to 13 residues. V lost 2 bases and J 6 bases, leaving 11 bases between the germline ends. DNA for the CDR3: TGTGCCATCAGTGAGACGTCAAGGGGCGAGCAGTACTTC. Its translation is CAISETSRGEQYF.

The rearrangement uses TRBV10-3 and TRBJ2-3, with D perhaps matching TRBD1 or TRBD2 (5 bases each). Looked up from germline, CDR1 is ENHRY and CDR2 is SYGVKD. The CDR3 length is 12 residues. Trimming cost V 7 bases and J 4 bases, with 9 bases left between them. CDR3 DNA sequence: TGTGCCATCAATGGGGACGCAGATACGCAGTATTTT. Its translation: CAINGDADTQYF.

The gene calls are TRBV6-6 and TRBJ1-5; D is unresolved. Germline V gene sequence: CDR1 MNHNY, CDR2 SVGAGI (reference sequence). With 7 bases removed from V and 2 bases from J, the gap between germline ends came to 6 bases. The CDR3 sequence is 12 residues long. CDR3 protein: CASTLGNQPQHF. For the CDR3, the DNA is TGTGCCAGCACGCTGGGCAATCAGCCCCAGCATTTT.

The chain uses TRBV4-2 and TRBJ2-5; 12 positions match TRBD2. The CDR3 is made up of 15 amino acids. Germline V gene sequence: CDR1 LGHNA, CDR2 YNFKEQ. With 6 bases clipped from V and 2 bases from J, the junction kept 4 bases outside the gene matches. CDR3 sequence: CASRPGLAGQETQYF. DNA of the CDR3: TGTGCCAGCAGGCCAGGACTAGCGGGGCAAGAGACCCAGTACTTC.

The chain is built from TRBV12-3 or TRBV12-4 and TRBJ2-1; D is unresolved. Trimming left V 6 bases short and J 6 bases short, with 6 bases between. CDR3 length equals 11 residues. The chain's CDR3 is CASSHVNEQFF. As DNA, the CDR3 is TGTGCCAGCAGCCATGTCAATGAGCAGTTCTTC.

This clonotype has a single count. The V call is TRBV19, the J call TRBJ2-2; 11 bases align to TRBD1. Germline V gene lookup returns CDR1 LNHDA and CDR2 SQIVND (reference sequence). The V segment lost 8 bases and the J segment 8 bases; nucleotides outside the gene matches: 4. The CDR3 runs 13 residues. CDR3 bases: TGTGCCAGTGGCGGACAGGGGGCAGGGGAGCTGTTTTTT. Translated: CASGGQGAGELFF. Together with reference TRBV19 and TRBJ2-2, the CDR3 gives the full variable domain: DGGITQSPKYLFRKEGQNVTLSCEQNLNHDAMYWYRQDPGQGLRLIYYSQIVNDFQKGDIAEGYSVSREKKESFPLTVTSAQKNPTAFYLCASGGQGAGELFFGEGSRLTVL.

This chain uses TRBV9 with TRBJ2-2; 9 nucleotides agree with TRBD2. The germline V gene encodes CDR1 SGDLS and CDR2 YYNGEE. Trimming cost V 4 bases and J 4 bases; bases outside gene matches: 2. The CDR3 length is 14 residues. The CDR3 DNA is TGTGCCAGCAGCCTGGGACTAGCCACCGGGGAGCTGTTTTTT. Protein product: CASSLGLATGELFF.

As to this clonotype: This CDR3 fails to terminate in the conserved phenylalanine or tryptophan, so it likely reflects a read error. CDR3 sequence (DNA): TGTGCCGTGACGGGGCTGAACACCGGGGAGCTGTTTCTT. Translating it yields CAVTGLNTGELFL. The chain has TRBV10-3 and TRBJ2-2, with D possibly called TRBD1 or TRBD2 (5 bases each). CDR3 length equals 13 residues. Germline V lookup: CDR1 ENHRY, CDR2 SYGVKD. The V and J ends lost 11 bases and 1 base respectively, with 11 bases between them.

The rearrangement joins TRBV2 to TRBJ2-5, with unresolved D. Trimming shortened V by 8 bases and J by 2 bases, and 6 bases separated the two germline ends. This CDR3 has 11 amino acids. Per germline, CDR1 SNHLY and CDR2 FYNNEI. In DNA, the CDR3 is TGTGCCAGCGATCAGCAAGAGACCCAGTACTTC. Translated, it gives CASDQQETQYF.

This clonotype has a count of ten or more. The rearrangement uses TRBV9 and TRBJ2-1, with TRBD2 identical over 11 bases. V lost 3 bases and J lost 2; bases outside the gene matches: 7. CDR3 length equals 17 residues. From germline, CDR1 is SGDLS and CDR2 YYNGEE. CDR3 in DNA: TGTGCCAGCAGCGAGTTTGGGGGACTAGCGGCCTACAATGAGCAGTTCTTC. Amino acids: CASSEFGGLAAYNEQFF.

This chain uses TRBV20-1 with TRBJ2-1; 8 bases agree with TRBD1. Germline CDR1 DFQATT, CDR2 SNEGSKA (reference sequence). V dropped 2 bases and J dropped 7; count of bases not matched to a gene: 4. The CDR3 has 13 amino acids. CDR3 sequence: CSARSRGPNEQFF. The CDR3 nucleotides read TGCAGTGCTAGATCCAGGGGGCCTAATGAGCAGTTCTTC.